Below, 31 T cell receptor beta chains from the same sample are listed, as sequenced in a study of blood T cell repertoires in COVID-19. Sequenced by immunoSEQ multiplex PCR; TCRdb stores in-frame clones only, minus some. Of fewer than 150,000 clones listed, roughly 84% were seen once; the top ten hold under 9.5%. Material: peripheral blood. These receptor sequences come from a human donor in a cohort sampled during active COVID-19.

The J gene is TRBJ1-1, the V gene TRBV18; D unclear. V was trimmed by 6 bases and J by 3 bases, leaving 11 bases between them. The length of the CDR3 is 13 residues. From germline, CDR1 is KGHSH and CDR2 LQKENI. The CDR3 DNA sequence: TGTGCCAGCTCCGCGGGTCTTGACACTGAAGCTTTCTTT. Protein: CASSAGLDTEAFF.

The chain links TRBV2 to TRBJ1-5, with TRBD1 as a possible D gene (5 bases). Trimming took off 8 bases at V and 1 base at J, with 12 bases between the two ends. Germline values: CDR1 SNHLY, CDR2 FYNNEI. This CDR3 spans 14 amino acids. CDR3 coding DNA: TGTGCCAGCGGGGCGGGAGGGAGCAATCAGCCCCAGCATTTT. This encodes CASGAGGSNQPQHF.

The chain employs TRBV20-1 and TRBJ2-5; D unclear. Germline assignment: CDR1 DFQATT and CDR2 SNEGSKA (reference sequence). The CDR3 extends over 13 amino acids. The ends were cut back, 3 bases at V and 6 bases at J, with 14 bases in the middle. The CDR3 DNA sequence: TGCAGTGCTAGTGACTGGAGAGGCAAGACCCAGTACTTC. It yields the protein CSASDWRGKTQYF.

The chain couples TRBV12-1 to TRBJ1-1; the D call TRBD1 from the table was never checked on the DNA. TRBV12-1 is noted as a pseudogene. The CDR3 loop spans 14 amino acids. CDR3 sequence reads: CASSADRMNTEAFF. As DNA, the CDR3 is TGTGCCAGCAGCGCGGACAGGATGAACACTGAAGCTTTCTTT.

J is TRBJ1-5 and V is TRBV6-5; unclear D gene. The V end was cut by 6 bases, the J end by 5 bases, with 11 bases between. From germline, CDR1 is MNHEY and CDR2 SVGAGI. The CDR3 length is 13 residues. CDR3 sequence: CASSLDGDQPQHF. The CDR3 DNA reads as TGTGCCAGCAGCCTGGACGGGGATCAGCCCCAGCATTTT.

The chain links TRBV10-3 to TRBJ2-2; 7 bases match TRBD1. Per germline, CDR1 ENHRY and CDR2 SYGVKD. Trimming removed 8 bases from V and 4 bases from J; junction bases left unmatched: 7. The length of the CDR3 is 14 residues. The DNA of the CDR3 is TGTGCCATCCGACAGGGACCGCGCACCGGGGAGCTGTTTTTT. Translation: CAIRQGPRTGELFF.

This clone was seen more than once but under ten times. The CDR3 is CASSFSGRRGAYNEQFF. CDR3 coding DNA: TGTGCCAGCAGTTTCTCCGGGAGGCGGGGGGCCTACAATGAGCAGTTCTTC. This chain joins TRBV27 and TRBJ2-1, with 8 positions matching TRBD2. Germline V gene lookup returns CDR1 MNHEY and CDR2 SMNVEV (reference sequence). Unmatched junction bases numbered 9, after V lost 3 bases and J lost 2 bases. CDR3 length: 17 residues.

This chain connects TRBV27 to TRBJ1-2; no clear D. CDR3 length: 14 amino acids. V was clipped by 4 bases and J by 1 base, with 10 bases between them. Germline V CDR1 and CDR2: MNHEY, SMNVEV (reference sequence). Here the CDR3 reads CASSSRRFNYGYTF. CDR3 DNA sequence: TGTGCCAGCAGTTCCCGGCGGTTTAACTATGGCTACACCTTC.

The rearrangement uses TRBV7-9 and TRBJ1-1; no definite D call. The CDR3 sequence is 13 residues long. Trimming took off 1 base at V and 3 bases at J, with 6 bases between the two ends. The V gene's germline CDR1 is SEHNR and CDR2 FQNEAQ (reference sequence). The CDR3 protein is CASSLVGDTEAFF. Here the CDR3 DNA reads TGTGCCAGCAGCTTAGTAGGAGACACTGAAGCTTTCTTT.

The chain recombines TRBV29-1 with TRBJ1-1, with D possibly TRBD1 on 6 matching bases. CDR3 length equals 12 residues. Between the trimmed V and J ends, which lost 7 bases and 1 base, there was a span of 10 bases. The germline V gene encodes CDR1 SQVTM and CDR2 ANQGSEA. In nucleotides, the CDR3 is TGCAGCGACATACAGGGGAACACTGAAGCTTTCTTT. This codes for CSDIQGNTEAFF. The complete variable domain, with remaining parts taken from reference TRBV29-1 and TRBJ1-1, reads SAVISQKPSRDICQRGTSLTIQCQVDSQVTMMFWYRQQPGQSLTLIATANQGSEATYESGFVIDKFPISRPNLTFSTLTVSNMSPEDSSIYLCSDIQGNTEAFFGQGTRLTVV.

The genes are TRBV9 and TRBJ1-2, with D possibly being TRBD1 (6 bases). This CDR3 spans 14 amino acids. V was pared by 2 bases and J by 3 bases, with 11 bases between. CDR1 is SGDLS and CDR2 is YYNGEE in the germline V gene. Written as DNA, the CDR3 is TGTGCCAGCAGCGTTACAGGGTCGGACTATGGCTACACCTTC. Translated: CASSVTGSDYGYTF.

The rearrangement joins TRBV5-4 to TRBJ1-2, with 8 bases matching TRBD1. The CDR3 covers 13 residues. V shed 4 bases, J shed 5 bases, and the junction held 4 bases outside the gene matches. Germline V gene data show CDR1 as SGHNT and CDR2 as YYREEE (reference sequence). The CDR3 DNA sequence: TGTGCCAGCAGCCCAGGGGGCCCTTATGGCTACACCTTC. Amino acids: CASSPGGPYGYTF.

The CDR3 nucleotides are TGTGCCAGCAGCGTAGCTACTAGGGGGGGAGGAAACACCATATATTTT. Translation gives CASSVATRGGGNTIYF. The chain is built from TRBV9 and TRBJ1-3; D may be TRBD1 (6 bases). Between the trimmed V and J ends, which lost 0 bases and 4 bases, there was a span of 14 bases. CDR3 length equals 16 residues. Germline V CDR1 and CDR2: SGDLS, YYNGEE.

The chain has TRBV7-2 and TRBJ2-3; TRBD2 agrees at 8 bases. Germline CDR1 SGHTA, CDR2 FQGNSA. J gave up 3 bases and V 1 base, and 9 bases lay outside the gene matches. The CDR3 contains 17 residues. DNA of the CDR3: TGTGCCAGCAGCTTAGTCCGCCGGGGGGGGCCAACAGATACGCAGTATTTT. As protein: CASSLVRRGGPTDTQYF. Combining the CDR3 with reference TRBV7-2 and TRBJ2-3 gives the whole variable domain GAGVSQSPSNKVTEKGKDVELRCDPISGHTALYWYRQSLGQGLEFLIYFQGNSAPDKSGLPSDRFSAERTGGSVSTLTIQRTQQEDSAVYLCASSLVRRGGPTDTQYFGPGTRLTVL.

Notes on this clone: Mismatch with germline at one junction end may stem from a read error. J is TRBJ2-7 and V is TRBV6-5; no definite D call. The CDR3 length is 14 residues. Per the germline V gene, CDR1 is MNHEY and CDR2 is SVGAGI. The CDR3 region is CASTYGGASYEQYF. The CDR3 coding sequence is TGTGCCAGCACTTACGGCGGCGCCAGCTACGAGCAGTACTTC.

The chain carries TRBV5-1 and TRBJ1-5; D not resolved. This CDR3 is 16 amino acids long. Germline V CDR1 and CDR2: SGHRS, YFSETQ. With 0 bases removed from V and 2 bases from J, the gap between germline ends came to 12 bases. The CDR3 region has the DNA TGCGCCAGCAGCTTGGATGGCAGTGGAGGCAATCAGCCCCAGCATTTT. Its protein product is CASSLDGSGGNQPQHF.

A few counts support this clone. This chain's CDR3 is CASSQDWDRSSYNSPLHF. The CDR3 DNA sequence: TGTGCCAGCAGCCAAGATTGGGACAGGAGCTCCTATAATTCACCCCTCCACTTT. The rearrangement links TRBV4-2 to TRBJ1-6; 8 nucleotides align to TRBD1. Looked up from germline, CDR1 is LGHNA and CDR2 is YNFKEQ. Unmatched junction bases numbered 4, after V lost 0 bases and J lost 0 bases. The CDR3 loop spans 18 amino acids.

This clone has only a few counts. The V and J genes are TRBV5-1 and TRBJ1-1, with D unresolved. The V end was cut by 4 bases, the J end by 0 bases, with 13 bases between. This CDR3 spans 15 amino acids. The germline gives CDR1 SGHRS, CDR2 YFSETQ. DNA for the CDR3: TGCGCCAGCAGCCCCGACGGCAGGTTGAACACTGAAGCTTTCTTT. Amino acids: CASSPDGRLNTEAFF.

The V and J genes are TRBV7-9 and TRBJ1-2; possibly TRBD1 for D (5 bases). This CDR3 region has 12 residues. Trimming took 5 bases from V and 4 from J, leaving 8 bases between them. Per germline, CDR1 SEHNR and CDR2 FQNEAQ (reference sequence). The CDR3 protein is CASSRTGYGYTF. In nucleotides, the CDR3 is TGTGCCAGCAGCCGAACAGGCTATGGCTACACCTTC. The whole variable domain, filled in from reference TRBV7-9 and TRBJ1-2, reads DTGVSQNPRHKITKRGQNVTFRCDPISEHNRLYWYRQTLGQGPEFLTYFQNEAQLEKSRLLSDRFSAERPKGSFSTLEIQRTEQGDSAMYLCASSRTGYGYTFGSGTRLTVV.

This chain joins TRBV18 and TRBJ2-2; TRBD2 might be the D (7 bases). The CDR3 sequence is 17 residues long. V lost 2 bases, J lost 0 bases, and 13 bases lay in between. The germline gives CDR1 KGHSH, CDR2 LQKENI. This CDR3 reads CASSPTMGGPNTGELFF. The DNA for the CDR3 is TGTGCCAGCTCACCAACAATGGGGGGGCCGAACACCGGGGAGCTGTTTTTT.

The CDR3: CASSPTGQGRETQYF. As DNA, the CDR3 is TGCGCCAGCAGCCCCACGGGACAGGGGAGGGAGACCCAGTACTTC. This sequence joins TRBV5-1 and TRBJ2-5, with 10 bases lining up with TRBD1. CDR1 SGHRS and CDR2 YFSETQ come from the germline V gene. The CDR3 spans 15 residues. Unmatched junction bases numbered 8, after V lost 4 bases and J lost 5 bases.

The chain is built from TRBV2 and TRBJ2-3; 8 nucleotides agree with TRBD1. V shed 6 bases, J shed 8 bases, and the junction held 4 bases outside the gene matches. The CDR3 runs 12 residues. Germline values: CDR1 SNHLY, CDR2 FYNNEI. Here the CDR3 DNA reads TGTGCCAGCAGAACTACAGGGGGTACGCAGTATTTT. This gives the protein CASRTTGGTQYF.

The rearrangement joins TRBV7-2 to TRBJ2-5, with D uncertain. The length of the CDR3 is 13 residues. V shed 1 base and J shed 4 bases, with 7 bases lying between them. The germline CDR1 and CDR2 sequences are SGHTA and FQGNSA. The chain's CDR3 is CASSLGVIETQYF. DNA of the CDR3: TGTGCCAGCAGCTTAGGAGTAATAGAGACCCAGTACTTC.

CDR3 nucleotides: TGTGCCACCCGGACAGCCTCTGGAAACACCATATATTTT. This translates into CATRTASGNTIYF. The chain is built from TRBV6-5 and TRBJ1-3; perhaps TRBD1 as D (6 bases). The germline gives CDR1 MNHEY, CDR2 SVGAGI. The V end lost 10 bases, the J end lost 0 bases, and 10 bases lay between the germline ends. The CDR3 loop spans 13 amino acids.

The chain is built from TRBV5-1 and TRBJ2-1, with TRBD1 matching 10 bases. Per the germline V gene, CDR1 is SGHRS and CDR2 is YFSETQ. The CDR3 loop spans 15 amino acids. V lost 0 bases to trimming and J lost 7 bases; unmatched junction nucleotides: 4. The CDR3 DNA reads TGCGCCAGCAGCTTGGGACAGGGGGCTGGTAATGAGCAGTTCTTC. This sequence encodes CASSLGQGAGNEQFF.

V gene TRBV7-9 combines with J gene TRBJ2-3; D call uncertain. Trimming removed 5 bases at V and 0 bases at J, with 12 bases between. Germline CDR1 SEHNR, CDR2 FQNEAQ (reference sequence). CDR3 size: 15 residues. The CDR3 DNA reads TGTGCCAGCAGCCCAACCGCTACTAGCACAGATACGCAGTATTTT. It translates to CASSPTATSTDTQYF.

This rearrangement joins TRBV10-2 to TRBJ2-5, with a possible D match to TRBD2 (7 bases). V lost 1 base to trimming and J lost 5 bases, with 14 bases between them. This CDR3 is built from 15 residues. Germline loops: CDR1 WSHSY, CDR2 SAAADI. CDR3 nucleotide sequence: TGCGCCAGCAGTGAGTGGGGGGGCCGAAGGGAGACCCAGTACTTC. The encoded protein is CASSEWGGRRETQYF.

The chain employs TRBV27 and TRBJ1-2; no clear D gene. This CDR3 is 14 amino acids long. V was pared by 6 bases and J by 4 bases, with 15 bases between. Germline V lookup: CDR1 MNHEY, CDR2 SMNVEV (reference sequence). The CDR3 DNA reads as TGTGCCAGCAGCCCTCCGGGAGGGAGCTATGGCTACACCTTC. This gives the protein CASSPPGGSYGYTF.

V and J are TRBV4-1 and TRBJ2-1, with D uncertain. The V end was cut by 4 bases, the J end by 5 bases, with 12 bases between. Germline loops: CDR1 MGHRA, CDR2 YSYEKL. The CDR3 totals 14 residues. The CDR3 sequence is CASSPQNQNNEQFF. For the CDR3, the DNA is TGCGCCAGCAGCCCCCAGAATCAGAACAATGAGCAGTTCTTC.

The gene calls are TRBV13 and TRBJ2-7; 7 bases are a match to TRBD2. This CDR3 spans 15 amino acids. CDR1 and CDR2 from the germline V gene are PRHDT and FYEKMQ (reference sequence). The V and J ends lost 5 bases and 7 bases, in that order; junction bases with no gene match: 14. The CDR3 protein is CASSPPGGIPGEQYF. CDR3 DNA: TGTGCCAGCAGCCCCCCCGGGGGGATACCGGGAGAGCAGTACTTC.

This sequence joins TRBV5-1 and TRBJ2-7; 9 bases align to TRBD2. Germline lookup yields CDR1 SGHRS and CDR2 YFSETQ. J was trimmed by 2 bases and V by 3 bases; bases with no gene match: 3. The CDR3 covers 14 residues. DNA for the CDR3: TGCGCCAGCAGCTGGGGACTAGCCGCCTACGAGCAGTACTTC. It is translated as CASSWGLAAYEQYF.